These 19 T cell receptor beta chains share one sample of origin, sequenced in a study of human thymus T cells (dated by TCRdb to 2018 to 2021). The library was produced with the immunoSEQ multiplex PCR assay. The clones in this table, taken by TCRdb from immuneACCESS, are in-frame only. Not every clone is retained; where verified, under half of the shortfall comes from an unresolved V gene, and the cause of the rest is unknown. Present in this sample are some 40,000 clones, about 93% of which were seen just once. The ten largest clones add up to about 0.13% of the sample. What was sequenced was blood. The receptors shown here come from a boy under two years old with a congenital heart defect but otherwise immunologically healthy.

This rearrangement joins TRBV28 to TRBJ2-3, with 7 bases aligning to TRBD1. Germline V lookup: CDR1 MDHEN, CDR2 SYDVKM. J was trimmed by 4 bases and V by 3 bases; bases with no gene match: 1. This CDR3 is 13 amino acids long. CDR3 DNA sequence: TGTGCCAGCAGTTTCCAGGGGGCAGATACGCAGTATTTT. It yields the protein CASSFQGADTQYF.

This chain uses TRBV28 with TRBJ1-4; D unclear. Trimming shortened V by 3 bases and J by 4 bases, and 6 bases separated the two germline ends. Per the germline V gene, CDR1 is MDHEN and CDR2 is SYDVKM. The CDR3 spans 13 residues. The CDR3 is CASSLGGNEKLFF. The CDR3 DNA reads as TGTGCCAGCAGTTTGGGAGGTAATGAAAAACTGTTTTTT.

The CDR3 bases are TGTGCCAGCAGCTGGACTAGCGGGGAGCAGTTCTTC. Residues: CASSWTSGEQFF. This chain uses TRBV7-2 with TRBJ2-1; 11 bases agree with TRBD2. Per the germline V gene, CDR1 is SGHTA and CDR2 is FQGNSA. The CDR3 runs 12 residues. The V gene end was trimmed by 4 bases and the J gene end by 10 bases; junction bases not matched to a gene: 0.

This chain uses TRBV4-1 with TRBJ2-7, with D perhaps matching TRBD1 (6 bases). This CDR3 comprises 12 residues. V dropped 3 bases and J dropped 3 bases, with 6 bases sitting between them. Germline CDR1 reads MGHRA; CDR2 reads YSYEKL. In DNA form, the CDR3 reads TGCGCCAGCAGCCAGGACAGCTACGAGCAGTACTTC. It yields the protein CASSQDSYEQYF.

CDR3 amino acids: CASSIRTSAYNEQFF. The CDR3 DNA reads TGTGCCAGCAGTATACGGACTAGCGCGTACAATGAGCAGTTCTTC. The chain is built from TRBV6-5 and TRBJ2-1; 9 positions match TRBD2. The CDR3 is 15 amino acids. CDR1 is MNHEY, CDR2 SVGAGI, per germline. The trim removed 5 bases at V and 4 bases at J, leaving 6 bases unmatched.

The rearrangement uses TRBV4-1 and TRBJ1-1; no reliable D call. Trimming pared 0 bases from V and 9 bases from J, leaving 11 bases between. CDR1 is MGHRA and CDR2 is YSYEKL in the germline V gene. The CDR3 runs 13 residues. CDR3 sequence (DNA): TGCGCCAGCAGCCAAGATGTAATAGGGAAAGCTTTCTTT. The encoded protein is CASSQDVIGKAFF.

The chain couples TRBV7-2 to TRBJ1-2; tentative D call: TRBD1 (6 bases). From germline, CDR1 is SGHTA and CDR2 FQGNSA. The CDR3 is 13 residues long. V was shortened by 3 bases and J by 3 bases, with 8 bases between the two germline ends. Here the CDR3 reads CASSLGGYYGYTF. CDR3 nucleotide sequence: TGTGCCAGCAGCTTGGGGGGCTACTATGGCTACACCTTC.

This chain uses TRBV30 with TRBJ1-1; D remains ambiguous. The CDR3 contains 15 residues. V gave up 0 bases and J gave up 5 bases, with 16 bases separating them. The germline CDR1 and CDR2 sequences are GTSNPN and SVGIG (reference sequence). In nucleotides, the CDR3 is TGTGCCTGGAGTGTCAAGGGTCAAGGGCGGACTGAAGCTTTCTTT. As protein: CAWSVKGQGRTEAFF.

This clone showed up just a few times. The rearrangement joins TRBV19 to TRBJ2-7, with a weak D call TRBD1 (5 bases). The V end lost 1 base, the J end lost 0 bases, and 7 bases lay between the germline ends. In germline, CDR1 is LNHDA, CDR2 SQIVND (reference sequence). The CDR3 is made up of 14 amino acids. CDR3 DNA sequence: TGTGCCAGTAGTATAGGGACAAACTCCTACGAGCAGTACTTC. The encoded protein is CASSIGTNSYEQYF. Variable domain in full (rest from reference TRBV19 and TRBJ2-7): DGGITQSPKYLFRKEGQNVTLSCEQNLNHDAMYWYRQDPGQGLRLIYYSQIVNDFQKGDIAEGYSVSREKKESFPLTVTSAQKNPTAFYLCASSIGTNSYEQYFGPGTRLTVT.

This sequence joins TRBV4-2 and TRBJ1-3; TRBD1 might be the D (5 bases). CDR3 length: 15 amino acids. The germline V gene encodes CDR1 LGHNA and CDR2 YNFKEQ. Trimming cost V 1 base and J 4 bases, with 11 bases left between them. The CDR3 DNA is TGTGCCAGCAGCCAAGCCTCAGGGCCCGGAAACACCATATATTTT. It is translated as CASSQASGPGNTIYF.

CDR3 sequence (DNA): TGTGCTAGTGGTTTGGTGGGGACAGGGGCAGATACGCAGTATTTT. Protein: CASGLVGTGADTQYF. The chain combines TRBV12-5 with TRBJ2-3, with 10 nucleotides matching TRBD1. V shed 0 bases, J shed 4 bases, and the junction held 1 base outside the gene matches. CDR3 length: 15 residues. Germline V CDR1 and CDR2: LGHNT, FRNRAP.

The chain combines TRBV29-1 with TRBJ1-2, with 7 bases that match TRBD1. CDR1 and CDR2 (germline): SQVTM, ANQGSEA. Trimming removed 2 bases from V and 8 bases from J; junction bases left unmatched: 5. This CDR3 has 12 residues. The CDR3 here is CSVESTGDGYTF. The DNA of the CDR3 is TGCAGCGTTGAAAGTACAGGGGACGGCTACACCTTC.

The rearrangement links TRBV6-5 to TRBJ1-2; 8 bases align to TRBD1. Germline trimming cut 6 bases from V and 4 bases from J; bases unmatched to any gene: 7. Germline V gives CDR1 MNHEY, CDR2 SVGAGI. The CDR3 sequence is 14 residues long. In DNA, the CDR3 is TGTGCCAGCAGCCTGGGACAGGACGGCTATGGCTACACCTTC. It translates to CASSLGQDGYGYTF.

CDR3 bases: TGTGCCAGCAGTTCGGCTCCTTATGGCTACACCTTC. This sequence encodes CASSSAPYGYTF. The chain combines TRBV6-6 with TRBJ1-2; D is ambiguous. The V end was cut by 4 bases, the J end by 5 bases, with 8 bases between. Germline V gives CDR1 MNHNY, CDR2 SVGAGI (reference sequence). The length of the CDR3 is 12 residues.

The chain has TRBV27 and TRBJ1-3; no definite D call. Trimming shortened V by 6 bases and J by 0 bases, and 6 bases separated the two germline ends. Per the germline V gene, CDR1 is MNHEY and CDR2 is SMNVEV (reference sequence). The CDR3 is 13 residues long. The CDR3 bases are TGTGCCAGCAGGCCTACCTCTGGAAACACCATATATTTT. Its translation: CASRPTSGNTIYF.

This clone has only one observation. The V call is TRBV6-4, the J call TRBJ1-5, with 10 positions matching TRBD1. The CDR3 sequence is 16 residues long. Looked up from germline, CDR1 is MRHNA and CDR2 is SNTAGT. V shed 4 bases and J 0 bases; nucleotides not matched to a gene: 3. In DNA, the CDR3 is TGTGCCAGCAGTGGACAGGGGGCCTATAGCAATCAGCCCCAGCATTTT. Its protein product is CASSGQGAYSNQPQHF.

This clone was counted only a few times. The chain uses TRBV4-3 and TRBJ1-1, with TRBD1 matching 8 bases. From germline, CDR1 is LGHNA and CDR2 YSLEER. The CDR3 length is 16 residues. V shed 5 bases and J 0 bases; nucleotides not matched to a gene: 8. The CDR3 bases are TGCGCCAGCAGCAGTATCAGGGGGCCCTTGAACACTGAAGCTTTCTTT. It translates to CASSSIRGPLNTEAFF.

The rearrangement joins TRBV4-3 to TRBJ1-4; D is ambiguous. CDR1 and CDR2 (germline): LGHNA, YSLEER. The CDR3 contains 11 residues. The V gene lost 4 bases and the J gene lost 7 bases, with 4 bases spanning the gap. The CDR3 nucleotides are TGCGCCAGCAGCCGAGGTGAAAAACTGTTTTTT. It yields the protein CASSRGEKLFF.

The CDR3: CASSYRQGRFYEQYF. The CDR3 region has the DNA TGTGCCAGCAGTTACCGACAGGGACGTTTCTACGAGCAGTACTTC. The V call is TRBV6-5, the J call TRBJ2-7; TRBD1 agrees at 7 bases. This CDR3 is built from 15 residues. Germline-derived CDR1 and CDR2 are MNHEY and SVGAGI. Unmatched junction bases numbered 7, after V lost 2 bases and J lost 3 bases.